This T cell receptor (beta chain) was obtained from a study of CD8+CD57+ T cells in acquired aplastic anemia. Study at large: The mean DNA yield obtained from sorted CD4+ and CD8+ cells came to about 3 ug. Healthy donors yielded 9 million to 14 million CD4+ cell reads on average. Study observations and caveats: Comparison of patients with controls identified 25 to 35 shared CD8+ CDR3 sequences.

A word on this clonotype: The antigen is not known.

Germline V gene data show CDR1 as SGDLS and CDR2 as YYNGEE. This CDR3 has 15 amino acids. V lost 4 bases and J 6 bases, leaving 20 bases between the germline ends. Genomic DNA acted as the template from which TCR beta VDJ combination and CDR3 sequence profiling were carried out. TCRdb fed the reads into MiXCR, producing one record per CDR3 protein. Of 400,000 to 450,000 distinct CDR3 sequences listed, under 80% are singletons. Sequencing was done on a sample of sorted CD4+, CD8+, or CD8+CD57+ T cells (not recorded which) from PBMCs. V is TRBV9 and J is TRBJ2-7; D remains unclear. The TCR sequence derives from a human donor in good health, serving as a control. CDR3 coding DNA: TGTGCCAGCAGCAGAGCCGCGGCTAACTCCGGCGAGCAGTACTTC. Its protein is CASSRAAANSGEQYF.